This T cell receptor beta chain was identified during a study of T-cell memory formation after mild COVID-19. The study, taken as a whole, reports: The finding that pre-infection memory included some responding clones suggested that cross-reactive memory joined.

The V and J ends lost 6 bases and 4 bases, in that order; junction bases with no gene match: 23. The CDR3 length is 21 residues. TCRdb itself ran the 5' RACE reads through MiXCR, one entry per CDR3 protein. The sample lists around 530,000 distinct CDR3 sequences, roughly a fifth occurring once. This clonotype was seen more than once but under ten times. What it binds is not known. Sample: PBMCs or a T cell subset sorted from them (not recorded which). This sequence was found in an adult woman who had mild COVID-19 (a few samples of this study predate the infection). Cell type and time point are not known. This chain connects TRBV12-3 or TRBV12-4 to TRBJ2-1, with 11 positions matching TRBD2. CDR3 amino acids: CASRSVSGVAGGPFVYNEQFF. The CDR3, as DNA: TGTGCCAGCAGGTCCGTTTCGGGGGTAGCGGGAGGGCCATTTGTATACAATGAGCAGTTCTTC.